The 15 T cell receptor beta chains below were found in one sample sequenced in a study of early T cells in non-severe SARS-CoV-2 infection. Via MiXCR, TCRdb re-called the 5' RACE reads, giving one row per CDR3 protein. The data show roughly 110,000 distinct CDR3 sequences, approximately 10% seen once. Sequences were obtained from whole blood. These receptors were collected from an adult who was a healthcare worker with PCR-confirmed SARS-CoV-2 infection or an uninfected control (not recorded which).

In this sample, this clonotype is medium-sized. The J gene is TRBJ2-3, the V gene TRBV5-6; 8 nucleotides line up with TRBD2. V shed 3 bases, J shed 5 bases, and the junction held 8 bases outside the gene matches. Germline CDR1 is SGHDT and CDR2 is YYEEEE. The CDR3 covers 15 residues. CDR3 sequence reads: CASSYRTSIGDTQYF. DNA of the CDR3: TGTGCCAGCAGCTATCGGACTAGCATCGGAGATACGCAGTATTTT.

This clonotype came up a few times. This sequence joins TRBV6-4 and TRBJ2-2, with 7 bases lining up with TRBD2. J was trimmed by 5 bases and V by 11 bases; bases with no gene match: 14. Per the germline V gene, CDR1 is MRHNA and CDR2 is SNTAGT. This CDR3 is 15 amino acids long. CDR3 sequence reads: CAGRPPGLTTGELFF. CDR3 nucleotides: TGTGCCGGCCGTCCCCCGGGACTAACGACCGGGGAGCTGTTTTTT.

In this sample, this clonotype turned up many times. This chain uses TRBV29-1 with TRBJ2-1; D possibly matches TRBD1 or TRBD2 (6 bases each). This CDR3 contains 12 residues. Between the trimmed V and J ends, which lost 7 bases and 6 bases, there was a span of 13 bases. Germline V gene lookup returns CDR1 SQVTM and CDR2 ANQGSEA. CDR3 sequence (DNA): TGCAGCGCGGAGGGGGACCTCAATGAGCAGTTCTTC. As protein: CSAEGDLNEQFF.

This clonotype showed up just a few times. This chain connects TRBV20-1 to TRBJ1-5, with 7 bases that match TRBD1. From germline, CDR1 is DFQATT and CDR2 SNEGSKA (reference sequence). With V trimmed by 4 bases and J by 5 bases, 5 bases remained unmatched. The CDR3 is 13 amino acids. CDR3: CSANRDSDQPQHF. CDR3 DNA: TGCAGTGCTAACCGGGACAGTGATCAGCCCCAGCATTTT.

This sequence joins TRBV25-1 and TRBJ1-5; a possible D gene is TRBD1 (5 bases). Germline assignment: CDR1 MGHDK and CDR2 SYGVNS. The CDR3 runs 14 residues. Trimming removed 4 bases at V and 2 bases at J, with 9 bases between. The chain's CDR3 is CASSAPGGNQPQHF. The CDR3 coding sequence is TGTGCCAGCAGTGCCCCGGGGGGCAATCAGCCCCAGCATTTT.

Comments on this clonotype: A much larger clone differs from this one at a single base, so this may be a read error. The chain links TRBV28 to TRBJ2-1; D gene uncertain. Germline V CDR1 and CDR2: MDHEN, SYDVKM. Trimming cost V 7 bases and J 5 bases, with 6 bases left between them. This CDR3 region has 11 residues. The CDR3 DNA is TGTGCCAGCACCGTAAACAATGAGCAGTTCTTC. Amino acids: CASTVNNEQFF.

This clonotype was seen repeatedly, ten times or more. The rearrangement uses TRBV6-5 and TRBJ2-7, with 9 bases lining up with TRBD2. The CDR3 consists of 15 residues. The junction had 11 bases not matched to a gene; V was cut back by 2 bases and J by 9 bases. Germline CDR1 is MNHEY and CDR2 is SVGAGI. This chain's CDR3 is CASSYQTSGPVGQYF. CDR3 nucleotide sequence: TGTGCCAGCAGTTACCAGACTAGCGGACCCGTTGGGCAGTACTTC.

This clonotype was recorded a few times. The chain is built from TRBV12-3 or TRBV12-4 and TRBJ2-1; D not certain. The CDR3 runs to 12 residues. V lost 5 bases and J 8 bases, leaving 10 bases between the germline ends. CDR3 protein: CASSPGHDEQFF. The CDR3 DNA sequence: TGTGCCAGCAGTCCCGGGCACGATGAGCAGTTCTTC.

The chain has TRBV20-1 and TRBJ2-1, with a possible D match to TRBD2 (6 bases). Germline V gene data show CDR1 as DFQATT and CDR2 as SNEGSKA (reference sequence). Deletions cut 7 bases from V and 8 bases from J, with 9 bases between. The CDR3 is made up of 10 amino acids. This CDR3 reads CSVGGYEQFF. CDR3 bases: TGCAGTGTTGGGGGGTATGAGCAGTTCTTC.

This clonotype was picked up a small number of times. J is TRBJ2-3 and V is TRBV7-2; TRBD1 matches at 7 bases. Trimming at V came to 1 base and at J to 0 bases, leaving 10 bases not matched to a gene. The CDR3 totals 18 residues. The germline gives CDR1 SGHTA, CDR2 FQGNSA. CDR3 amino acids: CASSLGSGTVTSTDTQYF. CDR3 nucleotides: TGTGCCAGCAGCTTAGGATCCGGGACAGTAACTAGCACAGATACGCAGTATTTT.

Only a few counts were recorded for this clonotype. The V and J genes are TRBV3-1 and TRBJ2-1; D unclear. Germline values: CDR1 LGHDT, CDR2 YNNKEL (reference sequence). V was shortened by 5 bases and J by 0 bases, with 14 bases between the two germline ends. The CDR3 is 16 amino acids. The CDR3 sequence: CASSDTLSSSYNEQFF. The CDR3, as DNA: TGTGCCAGCAGCGACACTCTCTCCAGCTCCTACAATGAGCAGTTCTTC.

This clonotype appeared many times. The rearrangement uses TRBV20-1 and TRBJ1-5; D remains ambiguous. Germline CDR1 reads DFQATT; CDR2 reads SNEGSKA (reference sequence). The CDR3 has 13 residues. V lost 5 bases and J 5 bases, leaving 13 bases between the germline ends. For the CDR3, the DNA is TGCAGTGCTCGACCTGACCGAGATCAGCCCCAGCATTTT. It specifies CSARPDRDQPQHF.

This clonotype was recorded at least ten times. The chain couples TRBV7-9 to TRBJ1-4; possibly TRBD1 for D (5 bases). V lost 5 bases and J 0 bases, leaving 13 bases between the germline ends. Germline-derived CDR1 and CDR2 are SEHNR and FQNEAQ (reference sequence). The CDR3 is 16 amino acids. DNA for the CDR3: TGTGCCAGCAGCCCAGGGACGGCCACAACTAATGAAAAACTGTTTTTT. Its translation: CASSPGTATTNEKLFF.

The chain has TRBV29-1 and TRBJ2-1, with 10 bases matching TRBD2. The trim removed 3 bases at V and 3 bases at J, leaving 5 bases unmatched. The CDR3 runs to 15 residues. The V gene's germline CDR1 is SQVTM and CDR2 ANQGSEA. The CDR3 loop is CSVEGGTSVYNEQFF. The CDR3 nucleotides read TGCAGCGTTGAGGGGGGGACTAGCGTCTACAATGAGCAGTTCTTC.

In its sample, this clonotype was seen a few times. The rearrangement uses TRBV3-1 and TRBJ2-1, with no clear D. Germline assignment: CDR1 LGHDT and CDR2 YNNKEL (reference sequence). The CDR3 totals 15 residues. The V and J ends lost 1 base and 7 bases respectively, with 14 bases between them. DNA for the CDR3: TGTGCCAGCAGCCAAGGAACCGGTCTGTGGAATGAGCAGTTCTTC. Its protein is CASSQGTGLWNEQFF.